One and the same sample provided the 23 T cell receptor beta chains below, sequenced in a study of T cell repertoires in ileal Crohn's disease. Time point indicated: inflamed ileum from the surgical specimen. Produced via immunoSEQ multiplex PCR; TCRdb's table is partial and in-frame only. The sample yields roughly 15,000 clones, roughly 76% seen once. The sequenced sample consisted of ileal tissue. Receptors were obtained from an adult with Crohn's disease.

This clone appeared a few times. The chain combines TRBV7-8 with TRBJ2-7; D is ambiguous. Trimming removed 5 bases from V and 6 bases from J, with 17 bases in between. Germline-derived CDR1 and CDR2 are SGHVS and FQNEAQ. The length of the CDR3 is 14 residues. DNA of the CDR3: TGTGCCAGCAGCCCACGGAAGAGCACTACCGAGCAGTACTTC. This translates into CASSPRKSTTEQYF.

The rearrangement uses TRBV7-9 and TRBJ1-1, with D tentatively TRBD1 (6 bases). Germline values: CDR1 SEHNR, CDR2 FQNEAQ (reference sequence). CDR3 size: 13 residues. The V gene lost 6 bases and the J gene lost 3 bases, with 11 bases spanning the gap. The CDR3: CASRRQEHTEAFF. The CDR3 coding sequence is TGTGCCAGCAGACGACAGGAGCACACTGAAGCTTTCTTT.

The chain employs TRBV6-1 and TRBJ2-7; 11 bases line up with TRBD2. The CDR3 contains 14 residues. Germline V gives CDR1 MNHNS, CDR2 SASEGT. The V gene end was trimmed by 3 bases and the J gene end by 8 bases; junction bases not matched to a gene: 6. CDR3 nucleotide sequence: TGTGCCAGCAGTGATGGGCTAGCGGGGGGCAAGCAGTACTTC. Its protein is CASSDGLAGGKQYF.

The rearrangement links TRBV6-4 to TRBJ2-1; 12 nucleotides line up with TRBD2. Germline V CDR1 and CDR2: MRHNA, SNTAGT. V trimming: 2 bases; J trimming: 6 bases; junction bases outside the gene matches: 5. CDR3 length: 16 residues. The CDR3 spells CASSDEASGGVNEQFF. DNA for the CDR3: TGTGCCAGCAGTGACGAGGCTAGCGGGGGGGTCAATGAGCAGTTCTTC.

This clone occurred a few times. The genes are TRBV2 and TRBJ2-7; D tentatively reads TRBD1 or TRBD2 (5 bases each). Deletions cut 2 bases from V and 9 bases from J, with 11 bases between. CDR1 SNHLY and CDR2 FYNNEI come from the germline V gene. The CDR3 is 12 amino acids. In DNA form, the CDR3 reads TGTGCCAGCAGTGAAAGAGGGGTAGGGCAGTACTTC. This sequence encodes CASSERGVGQYF.

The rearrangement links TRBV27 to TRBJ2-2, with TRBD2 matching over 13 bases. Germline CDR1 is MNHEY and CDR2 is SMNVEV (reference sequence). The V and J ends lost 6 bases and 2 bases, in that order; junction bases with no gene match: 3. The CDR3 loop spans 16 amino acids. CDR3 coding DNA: TGTGCCAGCAGCGGACTAGCGGGAGTTAACACCGGGGAGCTGTTTTTT. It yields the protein CASSGLAGVNTGELFF.

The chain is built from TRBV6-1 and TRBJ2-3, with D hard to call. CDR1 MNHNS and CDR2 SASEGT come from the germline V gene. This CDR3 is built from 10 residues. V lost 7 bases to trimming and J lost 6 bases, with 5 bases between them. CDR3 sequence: CASNQDTQYF. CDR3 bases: TGTGCCAGCAATCAGGATACGCAGTATTTT.

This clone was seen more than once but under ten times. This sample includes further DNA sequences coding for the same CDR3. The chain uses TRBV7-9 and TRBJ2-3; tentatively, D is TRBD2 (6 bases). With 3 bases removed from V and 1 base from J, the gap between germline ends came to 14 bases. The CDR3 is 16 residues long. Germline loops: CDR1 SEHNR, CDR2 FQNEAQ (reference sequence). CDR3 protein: CASSLGQGGGTDTQYF. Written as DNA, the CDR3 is TGTGCCAGCAGCTTGGGGCAGGGCGGGGGCACAGATACGCAGTATTTT.

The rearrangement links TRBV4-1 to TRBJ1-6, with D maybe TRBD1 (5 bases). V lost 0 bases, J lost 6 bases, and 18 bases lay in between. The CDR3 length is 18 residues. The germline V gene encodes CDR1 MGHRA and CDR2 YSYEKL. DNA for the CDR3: TGCGCCAGCAGCCAAGATCGCAGGGAGGCAACTCTTAATTCACCCCTCCACTTT. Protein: CASSQDRREATLNSPLHF.

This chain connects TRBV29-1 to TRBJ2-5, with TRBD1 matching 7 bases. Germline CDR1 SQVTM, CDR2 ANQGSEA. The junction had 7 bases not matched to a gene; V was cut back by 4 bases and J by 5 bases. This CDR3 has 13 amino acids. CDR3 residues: CSVVGQKGETQYF. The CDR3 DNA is TGCAGCGTTGTGGGACAGAAGGGGGAGACCCAGTACTTC.

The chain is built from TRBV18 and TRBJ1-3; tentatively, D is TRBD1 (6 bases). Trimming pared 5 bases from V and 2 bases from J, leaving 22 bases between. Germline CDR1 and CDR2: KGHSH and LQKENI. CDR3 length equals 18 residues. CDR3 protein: CASSSTGLIAGAGNTIYF. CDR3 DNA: TGTGCCAGCTCATCCACAGGGTTGATCGCCGGAGCTGGAAACACCATATATTTT.

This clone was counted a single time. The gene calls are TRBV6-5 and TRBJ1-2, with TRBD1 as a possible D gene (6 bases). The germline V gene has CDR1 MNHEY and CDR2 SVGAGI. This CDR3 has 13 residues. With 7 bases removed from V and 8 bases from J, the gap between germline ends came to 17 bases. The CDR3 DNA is TGTGCCAGCACCAACGGGGAGGGGGGCGGCTACACCTTC. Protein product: CASTNGEGGGYTF.

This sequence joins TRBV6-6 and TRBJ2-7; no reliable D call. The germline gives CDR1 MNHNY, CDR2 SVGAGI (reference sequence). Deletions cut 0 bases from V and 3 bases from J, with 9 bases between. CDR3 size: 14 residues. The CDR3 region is CASSYSPDGYEQYF. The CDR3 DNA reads TGTGCCAGCAGTTACTCGCCGGACGGCTACGAGCAGTACTTC.

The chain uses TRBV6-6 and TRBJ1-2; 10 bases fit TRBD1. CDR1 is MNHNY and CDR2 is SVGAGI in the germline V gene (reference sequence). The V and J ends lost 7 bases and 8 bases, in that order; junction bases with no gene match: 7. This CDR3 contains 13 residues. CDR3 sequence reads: CASNPTGGGGYTF. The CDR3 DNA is TGTGCCAGCAACCCGACAGGGGGCGGCGGCTACACCTTC.

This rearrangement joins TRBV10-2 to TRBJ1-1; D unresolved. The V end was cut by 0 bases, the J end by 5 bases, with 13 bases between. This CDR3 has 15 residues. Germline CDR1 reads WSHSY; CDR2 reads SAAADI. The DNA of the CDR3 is TGCGCCAGCAGTGAGTCGAGGGCCTATGGGACTGAAGCTTTCTTT. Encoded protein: CASSESRAYGTEAFF.

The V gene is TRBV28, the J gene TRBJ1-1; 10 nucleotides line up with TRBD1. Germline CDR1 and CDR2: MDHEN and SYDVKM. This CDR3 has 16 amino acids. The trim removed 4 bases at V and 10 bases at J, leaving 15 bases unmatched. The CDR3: CASSSWTGGNLPGAFF. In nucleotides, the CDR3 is TGTGCCAGCAGTTCCTGGACAGGGGGTAACCTGCCTGGAGCTTTCTTT.

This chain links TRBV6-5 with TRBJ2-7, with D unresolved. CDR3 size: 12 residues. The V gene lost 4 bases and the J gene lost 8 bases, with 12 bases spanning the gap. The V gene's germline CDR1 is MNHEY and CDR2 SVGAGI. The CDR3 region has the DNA TGTGCCAGCAGTTCCTCGGACGGACAGCAGTACTTC. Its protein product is CASSSSDGQQYF.

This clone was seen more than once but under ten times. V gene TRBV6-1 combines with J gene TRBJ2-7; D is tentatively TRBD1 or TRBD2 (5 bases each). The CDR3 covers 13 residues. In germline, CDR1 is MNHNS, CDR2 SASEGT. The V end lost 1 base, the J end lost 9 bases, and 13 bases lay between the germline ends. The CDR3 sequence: CASSEEGLRGQYF. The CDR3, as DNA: TGTGCCAGCAGTGAAGAGGGGTTGAGGGGGCAGTACTTC.

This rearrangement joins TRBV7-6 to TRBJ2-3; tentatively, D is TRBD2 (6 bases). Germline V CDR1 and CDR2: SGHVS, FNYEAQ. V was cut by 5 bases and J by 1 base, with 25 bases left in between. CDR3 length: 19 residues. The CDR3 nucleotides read TGTGCCAGCAGCCCTGGGGGGACTCCCCAAAGAGTAGGCACAGATACGCAGTATTTT. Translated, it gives CASSPGGTPQRVGTDTQYF.

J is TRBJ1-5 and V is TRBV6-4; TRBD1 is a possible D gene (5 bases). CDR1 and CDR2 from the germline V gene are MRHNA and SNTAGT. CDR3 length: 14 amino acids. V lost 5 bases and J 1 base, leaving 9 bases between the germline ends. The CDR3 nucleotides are TGTGCCAGCAGTTCGGGGGAGAGCAATCAGCCCCAGCATTTT. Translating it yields CASSSGESNQPQHF.

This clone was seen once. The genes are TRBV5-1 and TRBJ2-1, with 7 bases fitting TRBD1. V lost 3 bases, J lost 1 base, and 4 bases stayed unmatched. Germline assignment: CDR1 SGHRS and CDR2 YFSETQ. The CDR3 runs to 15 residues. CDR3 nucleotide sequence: TGCGCCAGCAGCTACGGGACAGAGTCCTACAATGAGCAGTTCTTC. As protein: CASSYGTESYNEQFF.

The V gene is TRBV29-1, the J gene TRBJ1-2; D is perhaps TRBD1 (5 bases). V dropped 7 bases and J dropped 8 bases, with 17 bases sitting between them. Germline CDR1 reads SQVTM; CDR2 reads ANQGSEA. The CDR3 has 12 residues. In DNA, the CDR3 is TGCAGCGCCATAACAGGAATTGGCGGCTACACCTTC. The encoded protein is CSAITGIGGYTF.

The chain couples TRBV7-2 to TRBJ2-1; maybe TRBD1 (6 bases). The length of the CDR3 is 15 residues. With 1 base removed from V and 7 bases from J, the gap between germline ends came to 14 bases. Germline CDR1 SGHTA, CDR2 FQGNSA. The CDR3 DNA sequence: TGTGCCAGCAGCTTAGTTTGGGGCAGGGGTAATGAGCAGTTCTTC. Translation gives CASSLVWGRGNEQFF.